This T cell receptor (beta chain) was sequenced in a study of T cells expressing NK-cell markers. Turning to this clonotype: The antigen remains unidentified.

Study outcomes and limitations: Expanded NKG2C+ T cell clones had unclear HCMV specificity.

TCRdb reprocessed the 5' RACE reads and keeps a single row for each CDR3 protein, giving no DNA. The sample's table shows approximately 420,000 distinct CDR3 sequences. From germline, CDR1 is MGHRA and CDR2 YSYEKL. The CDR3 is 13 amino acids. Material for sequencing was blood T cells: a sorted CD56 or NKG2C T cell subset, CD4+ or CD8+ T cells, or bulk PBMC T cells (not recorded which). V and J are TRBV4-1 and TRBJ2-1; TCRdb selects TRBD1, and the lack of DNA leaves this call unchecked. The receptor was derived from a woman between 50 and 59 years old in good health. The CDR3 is CASSPLGADEQFF.